The 12 T cell receptor beta chains reported below all come from one sample, sequenced in a study of blood T cell repertoires in COVID-19. TCRdb keeps only in-frame clones here, not all; method: immunoSEQ multiplex PCR. Of 110,000 or so clones listed, 85% to 90% are singletons. The sequenced sample was peripheral blood. These receptor sequences come from a man aged 65 to 85 with active or convalescent COVID-19.

The genes are TRBV29-1 and TRBJ2-7; 7 bases map to TRBD1. The V gene's germline CDR1 is SQVTM and CDR2 ANQGSEA. CDR3 size: 14 residues. J gave up 5 bases and V 5 bases, and 12 bases lay outside the gene matches. CDR3 loop: CSVSRDSTNDEQYF. CDR3 sequence (DNA): TGCAGCGTTTCCCGGGACAGTACCAACGACGAGCAGTACTTC.

The gene calls are TRBV9 and TRBJ2-3, with TRBD2 matching over 8 bases. The CDR3 consists of 15 residues. Losses at the gene ends were 0 bases for V and 3 bases for J; bases not matched to a gene: 3. Germline V CDR1 and CDR2: SGDLS, YYNGEE. The CDR3 spells CASSVGGRKTDTQYF. The CDR3 region has the DNA TGTGCCAGCAGCGTAGGCGGGAGGAAAACAGATACGCAGTATTTT.

This rearrangement joins TRBV10-1 to TRBJ1-1; D gene uncertain. The CDR3 consists of 14 residues. V lost 0 bases and J 3 bases, leaving 8 bases between the germline ends. In germline, CDR1 is WNHNN, CDR2 SYGVQD (reference sequence). CDR3 protein: CASSESSTDTEAFF. CDR3 nucleotides: TGCGCCAGCAGTGAGTCAAGCACGGACACTGAAGCTTTCTTT.

J is TRBJ1-2 and V is TRBV9, with TRBD1 matching 9 bases. V gave up 4 bases and J gave up 4 bases; unmatched junction bases: 14. The CDR3 has 17 amino acids. Germline V gene lookup returns CDR1 SGDLS and CDR2 YYNGEE. This CDR3 reads CASSSLPGTGTFYGYTF. The CDR3 DNA reads TGTGCCAGCAGCTCGCTCCCCGGGACAGGGACATTCTATGGCTACACCTTC.

The gene calls are TRBV19 and TRBJ1-2, with D possibly TRBD1 on 6 matching bases. CDR3 length: 15 amino acids. Trimming removed 5 bases at V and 1 base at J, with 14 bases between. CDR1 and CDR2 (germline): LNHDA, SQIVND (reference sequence). CDR3 protein: CASSQGLGLNYGYTF. The CDR3 DNA is TGTGCCAGTAGTCAGGGGTTAGGTCTTAACTATGGCTACACCTTC.

J is TRBJ1-5 and V is TRBV27, with a weak D call TRBD1 (5 bases). Germline-derived CDR1 and CDR2 are MNHEY and SMNVEV (reference sequence). The CDR3 has 15 amino acids. V lost 0 bases and J 6 bases, leaving 12 bases between the germline ends. Written as DNA, the CDR3 is TGTGCCAGCAGTTTATCATGGGGGGATCGTCAGCCCCAGCATTTT. This encodes CASSLSWGDRQPQHF.

This chain connects TRBV5-1 to TRBJ2-4; 9 nucleotides match TRBD1. With V trimmed by 3 bases and J by 5 bases, 9 bases remained unmatched. The germline V gene has CDR1 SGHRS and CDR2 YFSETQ. The CDR3 extends over 16 amino acids. The CDR3 sequence is CASSSPFRDRENIQYF. The CDR3 DNA reads as TGCGCCAGCAGCTCGCCGTTCCGGGACAGGGAAAACATTCAGTACTTC.

The chain joins TRBV5-1 to TRBJ2-5; 7 nucleotides align to TRBD1. With V trimmed by 5 bases and J by 1 base, 8 bases remained unmatched. This CDR3 has 15 residues. Germline V lookup: CDR1 SGHRS, CDR2 YFSETQ. The DNA for the CDR3 is TGCGCCAGCAGTAAAGGACAGGCGGTCCAAGAGACCCAGTACTTC. It codes for CASSKGQAVQETQYF.

This chain connects TRBV11-3 to TRBJ2-7; 8 positions match TRBD2. The germline V gene encodes CDR1 SGHNT and CDR2 YENEEA. The V segment lost 1 base and the J segment 2 bases; nucleotides outside the gene matches: 1. The CDR3 is 14 residues long. CDR3 DNA: TGTGCCAGCAGCTTAGCGGGAGGGCCCTACGAGCAGTACTTC. The encoded protein is CASSLAGGPYEQYF.

This sequence joins TRBV7-9 and TRBJ2-7; D gene unclear. Germline values: CDR1 SEHNR, CDR2 FQNEAQ (reference sequence). The CDR3 runs 12 residues. V gave up 5 bases and J gave up 4 bases, with 9 bases separating them. The CDR3 protein is CASSLPGYEQYF. CDR3 in DNA: TGTGCCAGCAGCCTTCCCGGGTACGAGCAGTACTTC.

In DNA, the CDR3 is TGTGCCAGCAGTGACCGGGCGGCGGGAGTTCGGGATGAGCAGTTCTTC. Translating it yields CASSDRAAGVRDEQFF. The chain has TRBV6-1 and TRBJ2-1; 7 bases fit TRBD2. CDR3 size: 16 residues. Germline V gene sequence: CDR1 MNHNS, CDR2 SASEGT. J gave up 8 bases and V 3 bases, and 13 bases lay outside the gene matches.

V and J are TRBV14 and TRBJ2-1; 12 bases map to TRBD2. Germline values: CDR1 SGHDN, CDR2 FVKESK. V was clipped by 2 bases and J by 4 bases; unmatched bases: 15. This CDR3 comprises 20 residues. CDR3 in amino acids: CASSQLTSGRQRGLYNEQFF. The CDR3 region has the DNA TGTGCCAGCAGCCAATTAACTAGCGGGAGGCAGAGGGGCTTATACAATGAGCAGTTCTTC.